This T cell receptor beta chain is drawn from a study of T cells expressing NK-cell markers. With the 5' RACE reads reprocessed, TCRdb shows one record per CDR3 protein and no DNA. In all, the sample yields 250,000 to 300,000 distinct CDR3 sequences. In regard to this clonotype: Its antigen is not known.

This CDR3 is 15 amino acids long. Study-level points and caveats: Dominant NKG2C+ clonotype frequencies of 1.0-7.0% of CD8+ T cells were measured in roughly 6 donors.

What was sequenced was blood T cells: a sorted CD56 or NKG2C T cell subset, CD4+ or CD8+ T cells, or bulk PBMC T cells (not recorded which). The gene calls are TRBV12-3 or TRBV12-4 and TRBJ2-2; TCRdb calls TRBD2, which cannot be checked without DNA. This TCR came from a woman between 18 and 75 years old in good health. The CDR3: CASVTGTHAAGELFF.